Sequencing of this T cell receptor (beta chain) was carried out in a study of breast tumors, draining lymph nodes, adjacent tissues. Samples came from axillary lymph nodes draining the breast cancer. This clonotype was recorded many times. What it recognizes is unknown. TCRdb analysed the multiplex PCR reads with MiXCR anew, one entry per CDR3 protein. The sample holds 150,000 to 200,000 distinct CDR3 sequences; 30% to 35% are singletons and the top ten take about 4.5%. General study results and limits: The data were judged consistent with most tumor T cells coming from lymph node and expanding in tumor.

The sequence was collected from a female donor with breast cancer. Some clones in this sample may be carry-over from other donors' samples. The source material was axillary lymph node tissue.

The CDR3 region has the DNA TGTGCCACCCAAACGGGCGGGGGCCACGAGCAGTACTTC. This codes for CATQTGGGHEQYF. The chain has TRBV7-9 and TRBJ2-7, with D perhaps TRBD2 (7 bases). The V end was cut by 10 bases, the J end by 5 bases, with 18 bases between. The CDR3 is made up of 13 amino acids. CDR1 SEHNR and CDR2 FQNEAQ come from the germline V gene (reference sequence).